This TCR beta chain came from a study of T cells in Graves' hyperthyroidism and ophthalmopathy. Lactation, pregnancy, other autoimmune disease or uncontrolled infection led to exclusion of patients. Authors of the study amplified TCR beta CDR3 regions from RNA transcripts. TCR CDR3 regions were first amplified by RT-PCR with HTBI primers. TCRdb recomputed calls from the multiplex PCR reads with MiXCR, one row per CDR3 protein. The profile shows a few hundred thousand distinct CDR3 sequences, 25% of them singletons. This TCR was sampled from a man aged 50 or older with Graves' hyperthyroidism. Sequenced sample: blood.

The CDR3 spells CASSQEPRGYTF. CDR3 nucleotide sequence: TGTGCCAGCAGCCAAGAACCTAGAGGCTACACCTTC. This sequence joins TRBV3-1 and TRBJ1-2; D is unresolved. The germline V gene encodes CDR1 LGHDT and CDR2 YNNKEL (reference sequence). The CDR3 spans 12 residues. V lost 0 bases to trimming and J lost 8 bases, with 7 bases between them.